These 5 T cell receptor beta chains originate from one sample sequenced in a study of OX40 agonist ivuxolimab in advanced cancers. Only in-frame clones appear in the TCRdb table, and some are missing; sequencing was by immunoSEQ multiplex PCR. The table has 150,000 to 190,000 clones, 90% to 95% seen once; the top ten hold approximately 0.32%. The input for sequencing was CD4+ or CD8+ T cells sorted from blood, taken in a trial of the OX40 agonist ivuxolimab. These receptor sequences come from an adult with an advanced solid tumor such as melanoma, head and neck, liver or kidney cancer.

J is TRBJ2-7 and V is TRBV6-5; TRBD2 is a possible D gene (5 bases). V was trimmed by 0 bases and J by 3 bases, leaving 15 bases between them. Germline CDR1 is MNHEY and CDR2 is SVGAGI. The CDR3 has 16 residues. The CDR3 region is CASSYSTLRGVYEQYF. The CDR3 DNA sequence: TGTGCCAGCAGTTACTCCACCCTACGGGGAGTCTACGAGCAGTACTTC.

Points on this clone: The identical CDR3 is also encoded by other nucleotide sequences in the sample. The V gene is TRBV5-1, the J gene TRBJ2-1, with no clear D. The CDR3 is 15 amino acids. The V gene lost 0 bases and the J gene lost 3 bases, with 10 bases spanning the gap. Germline loops: CDR1 SGHRS, CDR2 YFSETQ. The CDR3 DNA sequence: TGCGCCAGCAGCTTGGGGGATCGAAGCTACAATGAGCAGTTCTTC. It encodes CASSLGDRSYNEQFF.

The chain combines TRBV15 with TRBJ1-2; D is unclear. CDR1 is LNHNV and CDR2 is YYDKDF in the germline V gene (reference sequence). There are 15 residues in the CDR3. V lost 5 bases to trimming and J lost 2 bases, with 15 bases between them. The CDR3: CATSWRVPGNYGYTF. CDR3 nucleotide sequence: TGTGCCACCAGCTGGCGGGTTCCCGGGAACTATGGCTACACCTTC.

This clone has a single count. This CDR3 is CASTDVSYYNEQFF. CDR3 in DNA: TGTGCCAGTACGGATGTCTCCTACTACAATGAGCAGTTCTTC. V gene TRBV19 combines with J gene TRBJ2-1; D is ambiguous. V was shortened by 7 bases and J by 3 bases, with 13 bases between the two germline ends. This CDR3 has 14 residues. Germline-derived CDR1 and CDR2 are LNHDA and SQIVND (reference sequence).

The genes are TRBV28 and TRBJ2-5; 12 bases fit TRBD1. The end of the DNA fits TRBJ2-7 better, so the J call may be wrong. Germline V gene lookup returns CDR1 MDHEN and CDR2 SYDVKM. This CDR3 has 15 amino acids. The CDR3 is CASSKPGQGAFEQYF. CDR3 bases: TGTGCCAGCAGTAAACCGGGACAGGGGGCGTTCGAGCAGTACTTC.